The T cell receptor beta chain described here comes from a study of OX40 agonist ivuxolimab in advanced cancers. Study overall: Participants averaged around 60 years of age (range 23 to 79) and were 75% to 90% male. Checkpoint inhibitors had been given previously to 40% of patients. Three dose-escalation patients had partial responses: one with hepatocellular carcinoma and two with cutaneous melanoma.

Assay: immunoSEQ multiplex PCR; the TCRdb copy retains only in-frame clones and omits some. There are tens of thousands of clones in the sample; roughly four fifths occur only once, and 11% lies in the top ten. Trimming pared 6 bases from V and 1 base from J, leaving 9 bases between. The V gene's germline CDR1 is MDHEN and CDR2 SYDVKM. The CDR3 extends over 13 amino acids. On this clone itself: This CDR3 is also generated by other DNA sequences in the sample.

This chain joins TRBV28 and TRBJ2-5; no firm D call. The origin of this receptor is an adult with an advanced solid tumor such as melanoma, head and neck, liver or kidney cancer. Sequencing used CD4+ or CD8+ T cells sorted from blood, obtained in a trial of the OX40 agonist ivuxolimab. The CDR3, as DNA: TGTGCCAGCAGAACGGATCCCCAAGAGACCCAGTACTTC. It yields the protein CASRTDPQETQYF.